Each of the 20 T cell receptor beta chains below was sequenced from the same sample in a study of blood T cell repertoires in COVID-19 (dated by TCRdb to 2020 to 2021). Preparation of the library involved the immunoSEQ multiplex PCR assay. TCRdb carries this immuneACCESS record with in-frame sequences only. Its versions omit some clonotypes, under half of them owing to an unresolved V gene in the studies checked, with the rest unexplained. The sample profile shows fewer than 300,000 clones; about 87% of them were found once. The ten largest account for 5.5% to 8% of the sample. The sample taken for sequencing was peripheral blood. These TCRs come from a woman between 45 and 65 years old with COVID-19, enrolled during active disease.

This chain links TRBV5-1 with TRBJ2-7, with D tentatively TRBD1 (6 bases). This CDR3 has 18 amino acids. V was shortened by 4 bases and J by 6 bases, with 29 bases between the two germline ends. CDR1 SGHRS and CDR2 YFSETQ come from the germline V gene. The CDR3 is CASSIEPMDSLPLVEQYF. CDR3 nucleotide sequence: TGCGCCAGCAGCATAGAACCGATGGACAGTCTCCCTCTGGTCGAGCAGTACTTC. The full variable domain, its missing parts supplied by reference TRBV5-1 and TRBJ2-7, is KAGVTQTPRYLIKTRGQQVTLSCSPISGHRSVSWYQQTPGQGLQFLFEYFSETQRNKGNFPGRFSGRQFSNSRSEMNVSTLELGDSALYLCASSIEPMDSLPLVEQYFGPGTRLTVT.

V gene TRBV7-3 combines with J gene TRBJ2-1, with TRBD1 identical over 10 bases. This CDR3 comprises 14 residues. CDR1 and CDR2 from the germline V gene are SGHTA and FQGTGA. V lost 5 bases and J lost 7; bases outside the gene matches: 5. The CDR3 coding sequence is TGTGCCAGCAGCGGACAGGGGGAAGGGAATGAGCAGTTCTTC. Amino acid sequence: CASSGQGEGNEQFF.

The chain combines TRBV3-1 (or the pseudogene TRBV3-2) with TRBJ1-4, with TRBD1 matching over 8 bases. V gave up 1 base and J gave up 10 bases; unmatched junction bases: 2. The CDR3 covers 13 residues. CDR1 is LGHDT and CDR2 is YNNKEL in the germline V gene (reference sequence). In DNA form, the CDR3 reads TGTGCCAGCAGCCAAGGGACAGGGACAAAACTGTTTTTT. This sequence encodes CASSQGTGTKLFF.

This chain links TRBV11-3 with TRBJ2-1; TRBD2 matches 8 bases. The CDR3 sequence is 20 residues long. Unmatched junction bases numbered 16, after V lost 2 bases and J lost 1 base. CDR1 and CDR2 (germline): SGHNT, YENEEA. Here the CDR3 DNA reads TGTGCCAGCAGCTTAATGGTGAACGGGAGGGCCGAGTGGTCCTACAATGAGCAGTTCTTC. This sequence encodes CASSLMVNGRAEWSYNEQFF.

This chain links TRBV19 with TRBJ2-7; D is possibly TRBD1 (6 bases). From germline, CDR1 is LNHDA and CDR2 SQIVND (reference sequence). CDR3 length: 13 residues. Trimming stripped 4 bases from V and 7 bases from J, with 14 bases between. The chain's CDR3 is CASSKRTAFEQYF. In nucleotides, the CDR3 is TGTGCCAGTAGTAAAAGGACAGCCTTTGAGCAGTACTTC. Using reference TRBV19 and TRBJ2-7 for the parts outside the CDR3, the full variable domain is DGGITQSPKYLFRKEGQNVTLSCEQNLNHDAMYWYRQDPGQGLRLIYYSQIVNDFQKGDIAEGYSVSREKKESFPLTVTSAQKNPTAFYLCASSKRTAFEQYFGPGTRLTVT.

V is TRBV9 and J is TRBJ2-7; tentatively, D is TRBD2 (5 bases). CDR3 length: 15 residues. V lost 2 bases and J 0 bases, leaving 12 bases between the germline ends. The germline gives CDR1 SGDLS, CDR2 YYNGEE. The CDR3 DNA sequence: TGTGCCAGCAGCGTCTCCCCGGGGAGCTCCTACGAGCAGTACTTC. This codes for CASSVSPGSSYEQYF.

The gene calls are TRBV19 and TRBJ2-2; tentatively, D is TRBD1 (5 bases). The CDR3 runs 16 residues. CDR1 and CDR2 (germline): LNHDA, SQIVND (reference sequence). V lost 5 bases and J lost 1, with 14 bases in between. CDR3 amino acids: CASSAQGLGNTGELFF. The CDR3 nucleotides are TGTGCCAGTAGTGCGCAGGGCCTCGGGAACACCGGGGAGCTGTTTTTT. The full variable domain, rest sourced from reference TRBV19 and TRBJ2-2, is DGGITQSPKYLFRKEGQNVTLSCEQNLNHDAMYWYRQDPGQGLRLIYYSQIVNDFQKGDIAEGYSVSREKKESFPLTVTSAQKNPTAFYLCASSAQGLGNTGELFFGEGSRLTVL.

The CDR3 nucleotides read TGCGCCAGCAGCCTGTCGGACAGGGCGGCCACCGGGGAGCTGTTTTTT. Its protein is CASSLSDRAATGELFF. The chain recombines TRBV5-1 with TRBJ2-2; 8 bases are a match to TRBD1. Losses at the gene ends were 4 bases for V and 4 bases for J; bases not matched to a gene: 9. CDR3 length equals 16 residues. The germline CDR1 and CDR2 sequences are SGHRS and YFSETQ. The entire variable domain, with the rest obtained from reference TRBV5-1 and TRBJ2-2, is as follows: KAGVTQTPRYLIKTRGQQVTLSCSPISGHRSVSWYQQTPGQGLQFLFEYFSETQRNKGNFPGRFSGRQFSNSRSEMNVSTLELGDSALYLCASSLSDRAATGELFFGEGSRLTVL.

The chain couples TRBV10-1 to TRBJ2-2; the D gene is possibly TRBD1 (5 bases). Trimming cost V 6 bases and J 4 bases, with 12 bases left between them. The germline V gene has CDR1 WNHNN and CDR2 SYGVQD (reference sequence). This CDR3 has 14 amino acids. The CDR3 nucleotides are TGCGCCAGCAGGGTCGCCAGGGCCACCGGGGAGCTGTTTTTT. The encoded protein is CASRVARATGELFF.

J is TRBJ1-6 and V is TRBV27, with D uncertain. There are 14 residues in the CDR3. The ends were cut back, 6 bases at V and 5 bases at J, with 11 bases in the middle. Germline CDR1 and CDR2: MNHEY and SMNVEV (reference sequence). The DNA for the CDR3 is TGTGCCAGCAGGCGACACGTTGATAATTCACCCCTCCACTTT. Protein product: CASRRHVDNSPLHF.

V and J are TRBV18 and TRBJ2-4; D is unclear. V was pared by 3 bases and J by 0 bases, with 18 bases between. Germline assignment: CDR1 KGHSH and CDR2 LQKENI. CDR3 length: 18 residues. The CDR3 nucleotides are TGTGCCAGCTCACCCCTACGGTGGAGCTACTTAGCCAAAAACATTCAGTACTTC. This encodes CASSPLRWSYLAKNIQYF.

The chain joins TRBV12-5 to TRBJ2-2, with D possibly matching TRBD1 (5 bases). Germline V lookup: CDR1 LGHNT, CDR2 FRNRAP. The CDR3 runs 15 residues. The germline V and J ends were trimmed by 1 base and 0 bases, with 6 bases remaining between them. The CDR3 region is CASGLGQTNTGELFF. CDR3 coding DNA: TGTGCTAGTGGTTTGGGACAGACGAACACCGGGGAGCTGTTTTTT.

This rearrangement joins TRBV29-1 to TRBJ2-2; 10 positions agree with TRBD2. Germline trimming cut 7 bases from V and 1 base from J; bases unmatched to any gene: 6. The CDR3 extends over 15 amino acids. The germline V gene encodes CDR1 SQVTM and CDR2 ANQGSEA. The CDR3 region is CSATRTSGNTGELFF. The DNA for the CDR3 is TGCAGCGCTACAAGGACTAGCGGGAACACCGGGGAGCTGTTTTTT.

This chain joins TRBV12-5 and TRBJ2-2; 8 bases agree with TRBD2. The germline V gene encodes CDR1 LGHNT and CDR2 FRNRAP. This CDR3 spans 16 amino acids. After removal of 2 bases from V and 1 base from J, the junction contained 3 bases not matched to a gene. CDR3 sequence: CASGLWLAGNTGELFF. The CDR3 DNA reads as TGTGCTAGTGGTTTGTGGCTAGCGGGGAACACCGGGGAGCTGTTTTTT.

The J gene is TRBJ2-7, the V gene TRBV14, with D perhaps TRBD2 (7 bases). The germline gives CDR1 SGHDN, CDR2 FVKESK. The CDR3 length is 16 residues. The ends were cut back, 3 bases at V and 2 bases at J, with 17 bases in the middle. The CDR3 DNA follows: TGTGCCAGCAGCCAGTCCCCAGGGGCGGGGGCCTACGAGCAGTACTTC. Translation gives CASSQSPGAGAYEQYF.

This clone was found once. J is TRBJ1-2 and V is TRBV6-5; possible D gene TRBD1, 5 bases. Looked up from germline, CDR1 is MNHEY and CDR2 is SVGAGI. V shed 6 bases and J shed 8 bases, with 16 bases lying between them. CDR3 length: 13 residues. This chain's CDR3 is CASRRSRGGGYTF. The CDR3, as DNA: TGTGCCAGCAGGAGATCAAGGGGTGGGGGCTACACCTTC.

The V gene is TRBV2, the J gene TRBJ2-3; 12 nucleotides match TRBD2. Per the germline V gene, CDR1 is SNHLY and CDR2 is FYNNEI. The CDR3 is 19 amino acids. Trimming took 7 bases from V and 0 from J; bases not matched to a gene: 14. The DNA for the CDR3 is TGTGCCAGCAACTTACTAGCGGGAGGCTCCGGCGGAAGCACAGATACGCAGTATTTT. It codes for CASNLLAGGSGGSTDTQYF. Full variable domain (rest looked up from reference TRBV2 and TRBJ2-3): EPEVTQTPSHQVTQMGQEVILRCVPISNHLYFYWYRQILGQKVEFLVSFYNNEISEKSEIFDDQFSVERPDGSNFTLKIRSTKLEDSAMYFCASNLLAGGSGGSTDTQYFGPGTRLTVL.

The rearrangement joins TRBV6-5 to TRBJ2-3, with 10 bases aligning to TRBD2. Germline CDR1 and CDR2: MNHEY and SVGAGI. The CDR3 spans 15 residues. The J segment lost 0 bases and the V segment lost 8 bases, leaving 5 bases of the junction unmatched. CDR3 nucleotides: TGTGCCAGCGGGCTAGCGGGAGTTAGCACAGATACGCAGTATTTT. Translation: CASGLAGVSTDTQYF.

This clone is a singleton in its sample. The CDR3 nucleotides read TGTGCCAGCAGCCTACAAGCCGACAGGGCCCATGAGCAGTTCTTC. This translates into CASSLQADRAHEQFF. This chain joins TRBV7-2 and TRBJ2-1, with TRBD1 matching 7 bases. This CDR3 is built from 15 residues. Per the germline V gene, CDR1 is SGHTA and CDR2 is FQGNSA. V trimming: 5 bases; J trimming: 8 bases; junction bases outside the gene matches: 12. The full variable domain, in which reference TRBV7-2 and TRBJ2-1 provide the parts outside the CDR3, is GAGVSQSPSNKVTEKGKDVELRCDPISGHTALYWYRQSLGQGLEFLIYFQGNSAPDKSGLPSDRFSAERTGGSVSTLTIQRTQQEDSAVYLCASSLQADRAHEQFFGPGTRLTVL.

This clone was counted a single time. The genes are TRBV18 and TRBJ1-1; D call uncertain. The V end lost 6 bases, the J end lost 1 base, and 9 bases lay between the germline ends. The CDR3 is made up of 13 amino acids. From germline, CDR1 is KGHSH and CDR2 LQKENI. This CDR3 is CASSLQQNTEAFF. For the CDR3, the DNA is TGTGCCAGCTCGCTACAGCAGAACACTGAAGCTTTCTTT.